This TCR beta chain originates from a study of cytomegalovirus exposure and HLA in healthy donors. In regard to this clone: Antigen unknown.

General study findings and limits: The tendency of first-cohort TCR clusters to co-occur in the 120 or so validation repertoires was the finding of a later analysis.

Sequenced by immunoSEQ multiplex PCR; TCRdb stores in-frame clones only, minus some. The sample records approximately 280,000 clones, over 75% being singletons. The source of this sequence is a young woman in good health and CMV-seronegative. The sequencing sample was made of PBMCs.

In DNA, the CDR3 is TGTGCCAGCAGCTCATGGACAGATTTGAACACTGAAGCTTTCTTT. It is translated as CASSSWTDLNTEAFF. This rearrangement joins TRBV7-2 to TRBJ1-1; D is perhaps TRBD1 (6 bases). Per germline, CDR1 SGHTA and CDR2 FQGNSA. CDR3 length: 15 residues. Trimming stripped 4 bases from V and 0 bases from J, with 12 bases between.